A single TCR beta chain is shown here with its context. The clone's antigen remains unknown. A much bigger clone sits one base away, suggesting this may be a read error. The data derive from a study of kidney transplant recipient with SARS-CoV-2 infection (dated by TCRdb to 2020 to 2023). The sample was run on an Illumina MiSeq. Profiling of the peripheral T cell repertoire targeted human TCRbeta genes. For the original study's pipeline: To account for variability over time, differences in clonotype abundance were tested using beta-binomial modelling. Expanded clonotypes were checked against the ImmuneCODE reference database of SARS-CoV-2-associated TCRs and mapped to regions of the viral genome. Additional repertoire analyses were carried out for TRBV gene usage, CDR3 length, CDR3 amino acid overlap between time points, clonotype abundance distributions and Jaccard similarity. TCRdb reanalyzed the raw reads on its own, using fastp at Q25 for trimming and MiXCR for clone calling, and kept in-frame beta chains. Duplicate CDR3 protein sequences are folded into a single record with the most common DNA and genes. TCRdb, not the original authors, processed these V and J calls. The sample table contains roughly 250,000 distinct CDR3 sequences; only one count was recorded for around 26% of them. The ten largest clones add up to almost 7.5% of the sample.

CDR1 is given as SGHRS and CDR2 as YFSETQ, both from the germline V gene. From its cysteine to its phenylalanine, the CDR3 spans 16 amino acids. The retained sequence is limited to the CDR3, 48 bases, with the frame set at the first base. V ends up 4 bases short and J 1 base short, with an unmatched junction base count of 9. Reading the label with the study, this specimen's time point is: pre-pandemic baseline sample and day 111 after first positive SARS-CoV-2 test. This clonotype originated in a male patient aged 25-45 years who had COVID-19 and was a kidney transplant recipient. After a transplant, not all T cells may be the patient's own; some may come from the graft donor. The sequencing here drew on a blood sample, taken at baseline and on roughly day 110 from a kidney transplant recipient. The receptor chain draws on TRBV5-1 and TRBJ1-1; 8 bases in the junction line up with TRBD1. The DNA sequence is given as TGCGCCAGCAGCCTTACAGGGGGGAGTTGGAACACTGAAGCTTTCTTT. Translated, it reads CASSLTGGSWNTEAFF. With all but the CDR3 taken from the reference TRBV5-1 and TRBJ1-1 genes, the full variable domain is: KAGVTQTPRYLIKTRGQQVTLSCSPISGHRSVSWYQQTPGQGLQFLFEYFSETQRNKGNFPGRFSGRQFSNSRSEMNVSTLELGDSALYLCASSLTGGSWNTEAFFGQGTRLTVV.